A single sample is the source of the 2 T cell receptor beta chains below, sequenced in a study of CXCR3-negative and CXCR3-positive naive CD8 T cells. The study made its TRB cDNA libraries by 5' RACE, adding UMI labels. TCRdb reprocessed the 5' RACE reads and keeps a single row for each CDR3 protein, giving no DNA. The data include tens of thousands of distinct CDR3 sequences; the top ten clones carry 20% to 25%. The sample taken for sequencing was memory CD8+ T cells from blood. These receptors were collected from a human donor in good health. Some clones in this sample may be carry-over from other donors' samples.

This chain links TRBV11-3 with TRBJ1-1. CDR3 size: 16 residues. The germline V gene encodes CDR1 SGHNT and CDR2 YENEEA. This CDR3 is CASSLDGGGLNTEAFF.

The CDR3 loop is CSARGAGVERVFTDTQYF. The V gene is TRBV20-1, the J gene TRBJ2-3; with no DNA, the TCRdb D assignment of TRBD1 cannot be verified. This CDR3 is 18 amino acids long. Germline assignment: CDR1 DFQATT and CDR2 SNEGSKA (reference sequence).